This TCR beta chain was recorded in a study of OX40 agonist ivuxolimab in advanced cancers. This table comes from immunoSEQ multiplex PCR, and its TCRdb copy is limited to in-frame clones, with some not included. In the table there are 35,000 to 40,000 clones, more than 60% of which are singletons. This CDR3 is 12 amino acids long. The V end lost 5 bases, the J end lost 5 bases, and 6 bases lay between the germline ends. Germline V gene lookup returns CDR1 LNHDA and CDR2 SQIVND (reference sequence). Systemic immunosuppression or autoimmune disease history was grounds to exclude patients. The V and J genes are TRBV19 and TRBJ2-2; D unclear. The clonotype was recovered from an adult with an advanced solid tumor such as melanoma, head and neck, liver or kidney cancer. The starting material was CD4+ or CD8+ T cells sorted from blood, obtained in a trial of the OX40 agonist ivuxolimab. The CDR3, as DNA: TGTGCCAGTAGTCGCCGGACCGGGGAGCTGTTTTTT. This translates into CASSRRTGELFF.